Reported below is one T cell receptor (beta chain). Authors' analysis steps: Reference gene primer amplification gave estimated nucleated cell counts. TCRdb keeps only in-frame clones here, not all; method: immunoSEQ multiplex PCR. Clonal size and the V and J genes are those of that table, whereas D and trimming came from the DNA. Of fewer than 300,000 clones in the sample, around 89% were seen once. The entry originates in a study of blood T cell repertoires in COVID-19. About the research overall: Spain, Italy and the United States supplied samples that represented acute and convalescent COVID-19. From T cells, B-cell-depleted T cells, or PBMCs came the material, which was cDNA or gDNA.

Looked up from germline, CDR1 is SEHNR and CDR2 is FQNEAQ (reference sequence). The CDR3 sequence is 14 residues long. J lost 6 bases, V lost 7 bases, and 8 bases had no gene match. The chain links TRBV7-9 to TRBJ1-2; 10 bases match TRBD1. This TCR derives from a man in his 60s who had recovered from COVID-19. The specimen sequenced was peripheral blood. CDR3 sequence reads: CASTLTGTGDGYTF. The DNA of the CDR3 is TGTGCCAGCACCCTTACTGGGACAGGGGATGGCTACACCTTC.